The 25 T cell receptor beta chains given below trace back to one sample, sequenced in a study of T-cell memory formation after mild COVID-19. Via MiXCR, TCRdb re-called the 5' RACE reads, giving one row per CDR3 protein. Counted here are 300,000 to 350,000 distinct CDR3 sequences, roughly a fifth occurring once; the ten biggest clones make up about 21%. Sequencing input: PBMCs or a T cell subset sorted from them (not recorded which). These receptors came from a man in his late teens or twenties who had mild COVID-19 (a few samples of this study predate the infection). Cell type and time point are not known.

V is TRBV3-1 and J is TRBJ1-1, with D unresolved. The V end lost 3 bases, the J end lost 4 bases, and 9 bases lay between the germline ends. CDR1 and CDR2 (germline): LGHDT, YNNKEL (reference sequence). The CDR3 is 13 residues long. DNA for the CDR3: TGTGCCAGCAGCCAGGCTCGGGGCACTGAAGCTTTCTTT. Its protein product is CASSQARGTEAFF.

This clonotype has only a few counts. The gene calls are TRBV9 and TRBJ2-7; maybe TRBD1 (5 bases). The CDR3 extends over 14 amino acids. Looked up from germline, CDR1 is SGDLS and CDR2 is YYNGEE. Trimming stripped 0 bases from V and 2 bases from J, with 9 bases between. CDR3 sequence: CASSVDAGPYEQYF. Here the CDR3 DNA reads TGTGCCAGCAGCGTAGATGCAGGGCCCTACGAGCAGTACTTC.

Only a few counts were recorded for this clonotype. The rearrangement uses TRBV7-8 and TRBJ1-1; D is undetermined. Germline V gives CDR1 SGHVS, CDR2 FQNEAQ. The CDR3 covers 17 residues. Trimming removed 2 bases at V and 6 bases at J, with 22 bases between. The CDR3 reads CASSLIIRATKAAEAFF. CDR3 in DNA: TGTGCCAGCAGCTTAATAATAAGGGCCACCAAGGCCGCTGAAGCTTTCTTT.

This clonotype was counted a few times. The chain couples TRBV3-1 to TRBJ2-2; TRBD1 matches at 7 bases. This CDR3 has 15 amino acids. The germline V gene encodes CDR1 LGHDT and CDR2 YNNKEL (reference sequence). Trimming at V came to 2 bases and at J to 5 bases, leaving 5 bases not matched to a gene. DNA of the CDR3: TGTGCCAGCAGCCAACTCAGGGGGTGGACCGGGGAGCTGTTTTTT. Translated: CASSQLRGWTGELFF.

This chain joins TRBV9 and TRBJ1-2; D ambiguous. V was pared by 0 bases and J by 8 bases, with 20 bases between. The V gene's germline CDR1 is SGDLS and CDR2 YYNGEE. The CDR3 contains 16 residues. DNA of the CDR3: TGTGCCAGCAGCGTAGAGGGCGGAGGGAACCGTGGGGGCTACACCTTC. Protein: CASSVEGGGNRGGYTF.

This clonotype has a handful of counts. The CDR3, as DNA: TGCGCCAGCAGCTTCGGGGGGACCGACTATGGCTACACCTTC. Translating it yields CASSFGGTDYGYTF. The gene calls are TRBV5-1 and TRBJ1-2; TRBD1 might be the D (5 bases). Germline lookup yields CDR1 SGHRS and CDR2 YFSETQ. The CDR3 has 14 residues. Trimming took 2 bases from V and 3 from J, leaving 11 bases between them.

V and J are TRBV7-9 and TRBJ1-2; TRBD1 matches 7 bases. Trimming cost V 4 bases and J 8 bases; bases outside gene matches: 4. Germline V gene lookup returns CDR1 SEHNR and CDR2 FQNEAQ (reference sequence). The CDR3 contains 12 residues. The CDR3 sequence is CASSYRQGGYTF. For the CDR3, the DNA is TGTGCCAGCAGCTATCGACAGGGAGGCTACACCTTC.

This clonotype was observed a few times. This chain links TRBV7-3 with TRBJ2-1, with D perhaps TRBD1 (6 bases). Germline-derived CDR1 and CDR2 are SGHTA and FQGTGA. This CDR3 spans 13 amino acids. Trimming removed 4 bases at V and 15 bases at J, with 19 bases between. Here the CDR3 DNA reads TGTGCCAGCAGCTCCACCTCGACAGGACTCCCGTTCTTC. Residues: CASSSTSTGLPFF.

This chain connects TRBV7-9 to TRBJ2-3; D gene ambiguous. The CDR3 spans 12 residues. Germline values: CDR1 SEHNR, CDR2 FQNEAQ (reference sequence). Trimming shortened V by 4 bases and J by 6 bases, and 8 bases separated the two germline ends. CDR3 sequence reads: CASSSDQDTQYF. Written as DNA, the CDR3 is TGTGCCAGCAGCTCGGATCAGGATACGCAGTATTTT. Combining the CDR3 with reference TRBV7-9 and TRBJ2-3 gives the whole variable domain DTGVSQNPRHKITKRGQNVTFRCDPISEHNRLYWYRQTLGQGPEFLTYFQNEAQLEKSRLLSDRFSAERPKGSFSTLEIQRTEQGDSAMYLCASSSDQDTQYFGPGTRLTVL.

J is TRBJ1-2 and V is TRBV15; D is ambiguous. Germline V gene lookup returns CDR1 LNHNV and CDR2 YYDKDF (reference sequence). V lost 0 bases and J lost 7, with 9 bases in between. The CDR3 contains 13 residues. This CDR3 reads CATSRDPGSGYTF. The CDR3 DNA reads as TGTGCCACCAGCAGAGATCCTGGTTCTGGCTACACCTTC. The full variable domain, its missing parts supplied by reference TRBV15 and TRBJ1-2, is DAMVIQNPRYQVTQFGKPVTLSCSQTLNHNVMYWYQQKSSQAPKLLFHYYDKDFNNEADTPDNFQSRRPNTSFCFLDIRSPGLGDTAMYLCATSRDPGSGYTFGSGTRLTVV.

This sequence joins TRBV6-5 and TRBJ1-6; D is perhaps TRBD1 (5 bases). Germline CDR1 and CDR2: MNHEY and SVGAGI. There are 13 residues in the CDR3. The V gene lost 6 bases and the J gene lost 10 bases, with 13 bases spanning the gap. CDR3 coding DNA: TGTGCCAGCAGCTCTTTGGGGCGATCACCCCTCCACTTT. Protein: CASSSLGRSPLHF.

This clonotype was counted ten times or more. This chain connects TRBV29-1 to TRBJ1-1, with D possibly TRBD1 on 6 matching bases. The length of the CDR3 is 12 residues. Germline V gene data show CDR1 as SQVTM and CDR2 as ANQGSEA. The germline V and J ends were trimmed by 4 bases and 4 bases, with 10 bases remaining between them. The CDR3 sequence: CSVGRGGTEAFF. For the CDR3, the DNA is TGCAGCGTTGGAAGGGGGGGCACTGAAGCTTTCTTT.

V and J are TRBV20-1 and TRBJ2-3, with 8 bases fitting TRBD2. V lost 2 bases and J lost 6; bases outside the gene matches: 13. CDR1 is DFQATT and CDR2 is SNEGSKA in the germline V gene (reference sequence). This CDR3 spans 16 amino acids. In DNA, the CDR3 is TGCAGTGCTAGATTAGCGGGACTCACCCCGGGGGATACGCAGTATTTT. It codes for CSARLAGLTPGDTQYF.

This clonotype has more than one count but fewer than ten. The V call is TRBV5-5, the J call TRBJ1-3, with D perhaps matching TRBD1 (6 bases). The CDR3 loop spans 16 amino acids. V was cut by 3 bases and J by 0 bases, with 13 bases left in between. CDR1 is SGHKS, CDR2 YYEKEE, per germline (reference sequence). The CDR3 loop reads CASSWGRSDSGNTIYF. The CDR3 DNA is TGTGCCAGCAGCTGGGGGCGGTCAGACTCTGGAAACACCATATATTTT.

This clonotype showed up just a few times. The rearrangement uses TRBV3-1 and TRBJ1-4, with D unclear. Trimming cost V 5 bases and J 7 bases, with 14 bases left between them. In germline, CDR1 is LGHDT, CDR2 YNNKEL (reference sequence). CDR3 length: 14 amino acids. CDR3 in amino acids: CASSSPGLGEKLFF. The CDR3 nucleotides read TGTGCCAGCAGCTCCCCTGGACTTGGTGAAAAACTGTTTTTT.

The genes are TRBV12-3 or TRBV12-4 and TRBJ2-7; TRBD1 is a possible D gene (6 bases). This CDR3 spans 13 amino acids. Between the trimmed V and J ends, which lost 6 bases and 3 bases, there was a span of 12 bases. The DNA for the CDR3 is TGTGCCAGCAGCGGCGGACAGAGCTACGAGCAGTACGTC. It is translated as CASSGGQSYEQYV.

This rearrangement joins TRBV20-1 to TRBJ1-1, with D uncertain. This CDR3 spans 13 amino acids. Germline lookup yields CDR1 DFQATT and CDR2 SNEGSKA (reference sequence). V lost 5 bases to trimming and J lost 9 bases, with 19 bases between them. The chain's CDR3 is CSAPGTLGLQAFF. Written as DNA, the CDR3 is TGCAGTGCTCCAGGTACTCTGGGTTTACAAGCTTTCTTT.

This clonotype occurred a few times. The V call is TRBV6-6, the J call TRBJ1-5, with D possibly being TRBD1 (6 bases). The CDR3 is 16 residues long. Trimming removed 1 base from V and 3 bases from J, with 13 bases in between. Looked up from germline, CDR1 is MNHNY and CDR2 is SVGAGI (reference sequence). The CDR3 nucleotides are TGTGCCAGCAGTTACTTCTCAGGGGCCCCCAATCAGCCCCAGCATTTT. Its protein is CASSYFSGAPNQPQHF.

The rearrangement uses TRBV5-1 and TRBJ1-2, with D unresolved. There are 16 residues in the CDR3. Germline CDR1 and CDR2: SGHRS and YFSETQ. Trimming cost V 4 bases and J 2 bases, with 18 bases left between them. CDR3 in DNA: TGCGCCAGCAGCCCCAAAAGCGAAGTCCTAAACTATGGCTACACCTTC. It translates to CASSPKSEVLNYGYTF. Combining the CDR3 with reference TRBV5-1 and TRBJ1-2 gives the whole variable domain KAGVTQTPRYLIKTRGQQVTLSCSPISGHRSVSWYQQTPGQGLQFLFEYFSETQRNKGNFPGRFSGRQFSNSRSEMNVSTLELGDSALYLCASSPKSEVLNYGYTFGSGTRLTVV.

The rearrangement joins TRBV19 to TRBJ1-2; D is uncertain. Trimming pared 6 bases from V and 5 bases from J, leaving 19 bases between. This CDR3 has 15 residues. In germline, CDR1 is LNHDA, CDR2 SQIVND (reference sequence). This CDR3 is CASRNSSRGLYGYTF. As DNA, the CDR3 is TGTGCCAGTAGAAATAGTAGTCGGGGATTATATGGCTACACCTTC. The entire variable domain, with the rest obtained from reference TRBV19 and TRBJ1-2, is as follows: DGGITQSPKYLFRKEGQNVTLSCEQNLNHDAMYWYRQDPGQGLRLIYYSQIVNDFQKGDIAEGYSVSREKKESFPLTVTSAQKNPTAFYLCASRNSSRGLYGYTFGSGTRLTVV.

There are a few counts of this clonotype. This rearrangement joins TRBV6-4 to TRBJ2-3; 8 bases are a match to TRBD2. Germline loops: CDR1 MRHNA, CDR2 SNTAGT. Trimming took 0 bases from V and 1 from J; bases not matched to a gene: 6. The CDR3 runs to 17 residues. The DNA of the CDR3 is TGTGCCAGCAGTGACTCCATAGCGGGGTCTGGCACAGATACGCAGTATTTT. Its translation: CASSDSIAGSGTDTQYF.

The rearrangement uses TRBV6-5 and TRBJ2-1; D possibly matches TRBD1 or TRBD2 (5 bases each). The V gene's germline CDR1 is MNHEY and CDR2 SVGAGI. The CDR3 consists of 15 residues. The V end lost 6 bases, the J end lost 5 bases, and 17 bases lay between the germline ends. The chain's CDR3 is CASSHQGDGDNEQFF. The CDR3 bases are TGTGCCAGCAGCCACCAGGGCGACGGGGACAATGAGCAGTTCTTC.

The genes are TRBV7-9 and TRBJ2-1; TRBD2 matches at 7 bases. The CDR3 is 15 amino acids. Germline V gene sequence: CDR1 SEHNR, CDR2 FQNEAQ (reference sequence). J lost 2 bases, V lost 5 bases, and 6 bases had no gene match. The CDR3 spells CASSAQRGPYNEQFF. DNA for the CDR3: TGTGCCAGCAGCGCCCAGCGGGGCCCCTACAATGAGCAGTTCTTC. Drawing the rest from reference TRBV7-9 and TRBJ2-1, the complete variable domain is DTGVSQNPRHKITKRGQNVTFRCDPISEHNRLYWYRQTLGQGPEFLTYFQNEAQLEKSRLLSDRFSAERPKGSFSTLEIQRTEQGDSAMYLCASSAQRGPYNEQFFGPGTRLTVL.

The rearrangement uses TRBV27 and TRBJ2-5, with 9 positions matching TRBD2. The CDR3 is 16 residues long. Germline values: CDR1 MNHEY, CDR2 SMNVEV (reference sequence). After removal of 4 bases from V and 0 bases from J, the junction contained 6 bases not matched to a gene. The CDR3 loop is CASSSRASGDQETQYF. The CDR3 DNA reads TGTGCCAGCAGTTCGAGGGCTAGCGGGGACCAAGAGACCCAGTACTTC.

This clonotype was found a few times. The chain couples TRBV25-1 to TRBJ1-1; D ambiguous. The CDR3 length is 14 residues. V gave up 4 bases and J gave up 11 bases, with 20 bases separating them. In germline, CDR1 is MGHDK, CDR2 SYGVNS. The CDR3 protein is CASSVGSTLPAAFF. In DNA, the CDR3 is TGTGCCAGCAGTGTGGGCAGTACATTACCCGCCGCTTTCTTT.